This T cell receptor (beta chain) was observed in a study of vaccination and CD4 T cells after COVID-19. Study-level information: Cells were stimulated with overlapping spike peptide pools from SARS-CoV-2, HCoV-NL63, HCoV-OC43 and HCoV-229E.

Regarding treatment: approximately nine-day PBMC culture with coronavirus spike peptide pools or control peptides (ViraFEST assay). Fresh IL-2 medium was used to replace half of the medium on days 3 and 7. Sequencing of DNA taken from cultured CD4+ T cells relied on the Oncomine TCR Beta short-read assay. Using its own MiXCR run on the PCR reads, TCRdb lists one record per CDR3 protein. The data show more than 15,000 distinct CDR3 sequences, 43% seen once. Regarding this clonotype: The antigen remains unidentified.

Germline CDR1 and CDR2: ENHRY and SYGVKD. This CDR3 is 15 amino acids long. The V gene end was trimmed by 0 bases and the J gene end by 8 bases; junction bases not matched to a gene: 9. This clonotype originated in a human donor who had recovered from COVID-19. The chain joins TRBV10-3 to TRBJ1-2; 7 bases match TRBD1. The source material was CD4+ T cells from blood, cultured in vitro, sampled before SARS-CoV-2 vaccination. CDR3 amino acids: CAISESKQGNWGYTF. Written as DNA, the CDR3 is TGTGCCATCAGTGAGTCGAAACAGGGGAATTGGGGCTACACCTTC.